This entry concerns a single T cell receptor (beta chain). Libraries were prepared by immunoSEQ multiplex PCR; TCRdb keeps only in-frame clonotypes and omits some of them. The profile shows roughly 150,000 clones, approximately 88% of them singletons. The data stem from a study of blood T cell repertoires in COVID-19. The CDR3 runs to 14 residues. CDR1 and CDR2 from the germline V gene are WSHSY and SAAADI. V lost 4 bases to trimming and J lost 5 bases, with 11 bases between them. In the 2 weeks before study entry, exposed participants met a COVID-19 case, which was PCR-confirmed or clinician-diagnosed.

V is TRBV10-2 and J is TRBJ2-2, with a tentative D call TRBD2 (6 bases). Specimen: PBMCs or T cells enriched from blood (not recorded which). The TCR comes from a man in his sixties or seventies who had been exposed to COVID-19. This CDR3 is CASSGDSRTGELFF. The CDR3 DNA sequence: TGCGCCAGCAGTGGGGACTCAAGGACCGGGGAGCTGTTTTTT.